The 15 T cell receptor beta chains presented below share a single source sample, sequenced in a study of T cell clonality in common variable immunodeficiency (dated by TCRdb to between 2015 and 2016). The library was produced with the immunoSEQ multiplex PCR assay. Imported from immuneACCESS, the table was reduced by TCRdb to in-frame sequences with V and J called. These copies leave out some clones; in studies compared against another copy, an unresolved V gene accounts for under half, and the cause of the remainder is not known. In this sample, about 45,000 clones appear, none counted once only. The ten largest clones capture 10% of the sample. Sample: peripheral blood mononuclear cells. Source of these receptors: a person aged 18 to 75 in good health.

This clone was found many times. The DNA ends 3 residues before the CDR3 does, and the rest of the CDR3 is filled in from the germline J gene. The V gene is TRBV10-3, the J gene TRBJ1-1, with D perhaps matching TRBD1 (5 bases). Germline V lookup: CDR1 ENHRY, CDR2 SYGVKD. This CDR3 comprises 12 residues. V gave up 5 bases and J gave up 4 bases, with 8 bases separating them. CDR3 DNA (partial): TGTGCCATCAGTAGAGACAGCACTGAA. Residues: CAISRDSTE. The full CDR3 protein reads CAISRDSTEAFF.

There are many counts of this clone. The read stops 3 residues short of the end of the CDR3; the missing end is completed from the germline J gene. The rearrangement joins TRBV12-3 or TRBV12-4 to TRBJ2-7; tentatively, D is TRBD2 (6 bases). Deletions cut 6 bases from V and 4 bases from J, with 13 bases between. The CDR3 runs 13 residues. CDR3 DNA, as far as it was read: TGTGCCAGCAGCCCCCCGGGGGAATACGAG. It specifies CASSPPGEYE. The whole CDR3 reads CASSPPGEYEQYF.

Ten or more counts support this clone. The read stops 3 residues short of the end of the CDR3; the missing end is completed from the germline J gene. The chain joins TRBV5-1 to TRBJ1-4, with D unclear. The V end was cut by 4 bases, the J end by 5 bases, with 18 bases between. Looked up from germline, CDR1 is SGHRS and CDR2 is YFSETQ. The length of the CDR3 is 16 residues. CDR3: CASSQGLQVKNEKLFF. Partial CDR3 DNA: TGCGCCAGCAGCCAAGGACTGCAGGTTAAAAATGAAAAA.

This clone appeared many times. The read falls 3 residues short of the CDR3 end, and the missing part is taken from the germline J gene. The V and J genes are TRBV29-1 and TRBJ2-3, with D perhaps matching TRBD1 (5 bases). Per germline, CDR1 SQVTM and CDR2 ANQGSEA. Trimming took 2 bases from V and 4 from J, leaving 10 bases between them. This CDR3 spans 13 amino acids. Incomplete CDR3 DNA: TGCAGCGTTGAAATTGGGGCCGCAGATACG. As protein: CSVEIGAADT. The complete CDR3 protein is CSVEIGAADTQYF.

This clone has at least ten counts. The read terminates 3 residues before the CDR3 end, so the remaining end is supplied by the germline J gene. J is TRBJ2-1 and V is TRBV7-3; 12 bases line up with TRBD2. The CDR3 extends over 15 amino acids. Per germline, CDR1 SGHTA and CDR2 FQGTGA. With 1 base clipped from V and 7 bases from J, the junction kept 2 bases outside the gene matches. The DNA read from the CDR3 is TGTGCCAGCAGCTTAAGCCTAGCGGGGGGGAATGAG. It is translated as CASSLSLAGGNE. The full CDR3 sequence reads CASSLSLAGGNEQFF.

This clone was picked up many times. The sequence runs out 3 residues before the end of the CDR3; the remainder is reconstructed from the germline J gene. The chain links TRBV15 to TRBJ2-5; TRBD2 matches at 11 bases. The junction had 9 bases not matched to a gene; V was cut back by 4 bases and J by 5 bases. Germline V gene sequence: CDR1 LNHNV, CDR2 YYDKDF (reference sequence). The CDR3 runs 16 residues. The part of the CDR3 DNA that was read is TGTGCCACCAGCATACAGACTAGCGGGATTGGTGAGACC. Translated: CATSIQTSGIGET. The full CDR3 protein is CATSIQTSGIGETQYF.

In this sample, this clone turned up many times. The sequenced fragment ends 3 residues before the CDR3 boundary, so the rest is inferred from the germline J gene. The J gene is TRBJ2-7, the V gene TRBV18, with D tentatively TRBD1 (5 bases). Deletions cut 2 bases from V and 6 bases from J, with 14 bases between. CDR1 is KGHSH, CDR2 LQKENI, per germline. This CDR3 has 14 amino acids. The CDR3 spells CASSPLQGQGEQYF. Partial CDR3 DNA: TGTGCCAGCTCACCATTGCAGGGCCAGGGCGAG.

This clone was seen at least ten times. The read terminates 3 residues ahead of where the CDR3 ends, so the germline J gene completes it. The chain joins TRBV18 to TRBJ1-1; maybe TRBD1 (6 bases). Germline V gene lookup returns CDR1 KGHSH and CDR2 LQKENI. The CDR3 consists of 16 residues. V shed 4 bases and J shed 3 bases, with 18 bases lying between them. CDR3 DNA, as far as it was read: TGTGCCAGCTCACGACCGACGACCCGACAGGACACTGAA. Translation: CASSRPTTRQDTE. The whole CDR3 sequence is CASSRPTTRQDTEAFF.

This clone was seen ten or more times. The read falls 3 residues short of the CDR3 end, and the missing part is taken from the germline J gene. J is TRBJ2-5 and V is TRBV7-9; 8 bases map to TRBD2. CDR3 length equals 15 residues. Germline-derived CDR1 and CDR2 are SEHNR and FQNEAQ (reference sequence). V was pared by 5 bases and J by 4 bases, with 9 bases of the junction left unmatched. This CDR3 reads CASSKTGGARETQYF. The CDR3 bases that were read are TGTGCCAGCAGCAAGACCGGGGGGGCCAGAGAGACC.

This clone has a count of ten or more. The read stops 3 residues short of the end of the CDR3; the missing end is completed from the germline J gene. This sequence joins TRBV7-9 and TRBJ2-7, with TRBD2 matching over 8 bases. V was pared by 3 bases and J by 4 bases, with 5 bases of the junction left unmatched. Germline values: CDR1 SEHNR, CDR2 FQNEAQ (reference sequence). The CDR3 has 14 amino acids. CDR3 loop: CASSFTSGAYEQYF. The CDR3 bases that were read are TGTGCCAGCAGCTTCACTAGCGGAGCTTACGAG.

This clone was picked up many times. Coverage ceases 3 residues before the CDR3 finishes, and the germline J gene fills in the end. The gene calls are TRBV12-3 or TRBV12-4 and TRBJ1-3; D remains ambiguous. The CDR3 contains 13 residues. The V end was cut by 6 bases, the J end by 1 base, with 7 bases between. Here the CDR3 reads CASSRGSGNTIYF. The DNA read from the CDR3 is TGTGCCAGCAGCCGAGGGTCTGGAAACACC.

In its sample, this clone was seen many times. The CDR3 bases that were read are TGTGCCAGCAGCTCCCTAGATGAG. This translates into CASSSLDE. From start to end, the CDR3 is CASSSLDEQFF. The chain uses TRBV11-2 and TRBJ2-1, with D uncertain. The sequenced fragment ends 3 residues before the CDR3 boundary, so the rest is inferred from the germline J gene. Trimming cost V 4 bases and J 8 bases, with 6 bases left between them. The CDR3 runs 11 residues. CDR1 and CDR2 (germline): SGHAT, FQNNGV.

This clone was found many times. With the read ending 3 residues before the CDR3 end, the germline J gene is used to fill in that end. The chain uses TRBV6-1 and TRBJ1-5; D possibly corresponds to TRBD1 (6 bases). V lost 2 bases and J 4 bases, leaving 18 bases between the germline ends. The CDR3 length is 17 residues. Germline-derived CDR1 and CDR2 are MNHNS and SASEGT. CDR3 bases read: TGTGCCAGCAGTGAAAGTCCGGACAGAGGGAAGAATCAGCCC. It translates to CASSESPDRGKNQP. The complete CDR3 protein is CASSESPDRGKNQPQHF.

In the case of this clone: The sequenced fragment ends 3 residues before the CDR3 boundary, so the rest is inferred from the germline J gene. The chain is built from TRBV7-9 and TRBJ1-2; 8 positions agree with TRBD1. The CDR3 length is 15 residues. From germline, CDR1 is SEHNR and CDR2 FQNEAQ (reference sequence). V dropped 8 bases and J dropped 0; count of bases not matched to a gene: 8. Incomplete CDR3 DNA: TGTGCCAGCGGAGGAGACAGGGGAGCTAACTATGGC. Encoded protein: CASGGDRGANYG. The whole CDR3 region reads CASGGDRGANYGYTF.

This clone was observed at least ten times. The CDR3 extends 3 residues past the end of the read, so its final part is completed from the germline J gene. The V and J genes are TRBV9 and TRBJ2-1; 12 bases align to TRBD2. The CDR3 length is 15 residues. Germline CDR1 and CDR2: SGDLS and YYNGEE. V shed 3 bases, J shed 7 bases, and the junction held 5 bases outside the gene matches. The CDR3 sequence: CASSASSGGANEQFF. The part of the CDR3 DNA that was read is TGTGCCAGCAGCGCATCTAGCGGGGGGGCAAATGAG.